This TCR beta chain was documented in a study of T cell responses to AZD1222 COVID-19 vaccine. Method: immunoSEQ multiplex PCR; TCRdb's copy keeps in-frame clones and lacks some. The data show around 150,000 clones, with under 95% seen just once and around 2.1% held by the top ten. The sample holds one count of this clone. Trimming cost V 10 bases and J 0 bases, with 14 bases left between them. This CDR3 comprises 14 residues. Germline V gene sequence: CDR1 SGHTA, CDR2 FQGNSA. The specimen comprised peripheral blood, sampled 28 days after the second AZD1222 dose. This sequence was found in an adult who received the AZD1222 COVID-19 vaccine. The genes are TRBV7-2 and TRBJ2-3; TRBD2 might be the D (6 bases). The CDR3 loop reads CATRRELSTDTQYF. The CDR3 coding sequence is TGTGCCACACGGCGGGAACTTAGCACAGATACGCAGTATTTT.